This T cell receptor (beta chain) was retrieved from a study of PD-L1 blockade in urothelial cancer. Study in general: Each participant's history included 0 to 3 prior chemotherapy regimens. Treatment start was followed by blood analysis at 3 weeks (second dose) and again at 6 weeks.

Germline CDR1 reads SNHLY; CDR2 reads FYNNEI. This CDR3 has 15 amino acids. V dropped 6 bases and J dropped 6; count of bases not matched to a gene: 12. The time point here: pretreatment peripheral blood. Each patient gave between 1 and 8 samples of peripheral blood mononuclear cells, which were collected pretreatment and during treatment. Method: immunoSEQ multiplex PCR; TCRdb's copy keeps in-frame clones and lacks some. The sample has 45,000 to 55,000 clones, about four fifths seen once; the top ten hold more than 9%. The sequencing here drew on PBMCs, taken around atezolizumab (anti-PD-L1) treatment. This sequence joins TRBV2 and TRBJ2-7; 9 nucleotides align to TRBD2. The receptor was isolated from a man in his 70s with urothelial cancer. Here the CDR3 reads CASRAGTSTDREQYF. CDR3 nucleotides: TGTGCCAGCAGGGCCGGGACTAGCACTGATCGCGAGCAGTACTTC.